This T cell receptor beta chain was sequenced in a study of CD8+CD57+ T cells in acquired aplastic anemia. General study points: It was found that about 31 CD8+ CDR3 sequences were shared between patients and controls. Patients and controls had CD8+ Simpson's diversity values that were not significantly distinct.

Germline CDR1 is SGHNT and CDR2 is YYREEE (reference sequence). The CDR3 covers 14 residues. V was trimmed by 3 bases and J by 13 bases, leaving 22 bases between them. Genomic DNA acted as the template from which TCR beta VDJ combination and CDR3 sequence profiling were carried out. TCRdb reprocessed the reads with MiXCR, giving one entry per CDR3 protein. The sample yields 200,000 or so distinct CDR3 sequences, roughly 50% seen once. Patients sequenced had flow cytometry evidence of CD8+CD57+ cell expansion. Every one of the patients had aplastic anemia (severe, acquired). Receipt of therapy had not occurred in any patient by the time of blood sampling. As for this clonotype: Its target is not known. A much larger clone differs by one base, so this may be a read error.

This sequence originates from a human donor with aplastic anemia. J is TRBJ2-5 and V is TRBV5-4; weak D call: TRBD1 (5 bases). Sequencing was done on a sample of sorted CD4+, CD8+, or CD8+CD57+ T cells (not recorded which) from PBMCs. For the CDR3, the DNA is TGTGCCAGCAGCTCCCAGGGTGCTTCCGGGTCCCCGTACTTC. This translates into CASSSQGASGSPYF.